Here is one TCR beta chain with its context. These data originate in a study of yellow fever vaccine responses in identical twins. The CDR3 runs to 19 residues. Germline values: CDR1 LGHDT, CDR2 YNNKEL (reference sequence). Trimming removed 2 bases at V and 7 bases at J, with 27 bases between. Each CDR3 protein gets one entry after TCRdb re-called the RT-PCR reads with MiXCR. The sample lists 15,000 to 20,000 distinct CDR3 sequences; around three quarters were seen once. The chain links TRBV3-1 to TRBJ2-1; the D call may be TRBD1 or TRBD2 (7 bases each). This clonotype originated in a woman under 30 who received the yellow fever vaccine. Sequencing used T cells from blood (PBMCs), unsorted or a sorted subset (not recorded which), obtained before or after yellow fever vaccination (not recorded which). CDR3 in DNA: TGTGCCAGCAGCCAATTTATTTCGAGCGGGGCCGCCAGGGGGAATGAGCAGTTCTTC. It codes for CASSQFISSGAARGNEQFF.